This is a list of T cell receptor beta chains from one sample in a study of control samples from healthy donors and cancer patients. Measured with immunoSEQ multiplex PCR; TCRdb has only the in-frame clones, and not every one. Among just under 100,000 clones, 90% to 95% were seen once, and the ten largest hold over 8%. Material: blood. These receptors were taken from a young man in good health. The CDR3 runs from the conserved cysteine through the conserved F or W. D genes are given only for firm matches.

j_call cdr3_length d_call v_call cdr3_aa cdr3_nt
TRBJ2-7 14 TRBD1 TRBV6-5 CASSPPDRPRRQYF TGTGCCAGCAGTCCGCCGGACAGGCCCCGGCGGCAGTACTTC
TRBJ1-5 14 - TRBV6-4 CASSVGTGNQPQHF TGTGCCAGCAGTGTCGGGACGGGGAATCAGCCCCAGCATTTT
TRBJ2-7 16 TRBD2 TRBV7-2 CASSTGLAGATYEQYF TGTGCCAGCAGCACAGGTCTAGCGGGAGCCACCTACGAGCAGTACTTC
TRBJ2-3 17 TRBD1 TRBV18 CASSPNLGTGVADTQYF TGTGCCAGCTCGCCGAACCTCGGGACAGGGGTAGCAGATACGCAGTATTTT
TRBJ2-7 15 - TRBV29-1 CSVEGALGDSYEQYF TGCAGCGTTGAAGGGGCTTTGGGGGACTCCTACGAGCAGTACTTC
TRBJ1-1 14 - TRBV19 CATAREGMNTEAFF TGTGCCACCGCCCGGGAGGGTATGAACACTGAAGCTTTCTTT
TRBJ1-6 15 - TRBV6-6 CASKRDSTYNSPLHF TGTGCCTCTAAAAGGGATTCGACCTATAATTCACCCCTCCACTTT
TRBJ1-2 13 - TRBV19 CASKGRWSYGYTF TGTGCCAGTAAAGGGAGATGGAGCTATGGCTACACCTTC
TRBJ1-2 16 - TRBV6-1 CASSEPVRSRDYGYTF TGTGCCAGCAGTGAACCAGTCAGGTCTCGAGACTATGGCTACACCTTC
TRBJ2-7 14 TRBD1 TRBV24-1 CATSDSGQGYEQYF TGTGCCACCAGTGATTCGGGACAGGGCTACGAGCAGTACTTC
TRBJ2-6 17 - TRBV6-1 CASSEPGALSGANVLTF TGTGCCAGCAGTGAACCGGGGGCCTTGTCTGGGGCCAACGTCCTGACTTTC
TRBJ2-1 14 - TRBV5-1 CASSLGITVNEQFF TGCGCCAGCAGCTTGGGGATAACGGTTAATGAGCAGTTCTTC